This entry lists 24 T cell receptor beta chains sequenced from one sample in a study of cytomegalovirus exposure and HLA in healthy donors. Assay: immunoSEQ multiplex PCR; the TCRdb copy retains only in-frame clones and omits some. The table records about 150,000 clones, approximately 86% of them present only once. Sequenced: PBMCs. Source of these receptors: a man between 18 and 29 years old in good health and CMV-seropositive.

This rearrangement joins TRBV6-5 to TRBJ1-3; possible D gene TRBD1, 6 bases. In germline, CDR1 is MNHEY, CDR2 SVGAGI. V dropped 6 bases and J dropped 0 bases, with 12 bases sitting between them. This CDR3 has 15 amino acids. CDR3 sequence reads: CASSSDRRSGNTIYF. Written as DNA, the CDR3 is TGTGCCAGCAGCTCAGACAGGCGCTCTGGAAACACCATATATTTT.

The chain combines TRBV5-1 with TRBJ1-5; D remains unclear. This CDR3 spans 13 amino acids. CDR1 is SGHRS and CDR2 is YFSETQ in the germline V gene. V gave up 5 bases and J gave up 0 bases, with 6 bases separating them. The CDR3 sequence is CASRESSNQPQHF. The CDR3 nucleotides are TGCGCCAGCAGGGAGAGTAGCAATCAGCCCCAGCATTTT.

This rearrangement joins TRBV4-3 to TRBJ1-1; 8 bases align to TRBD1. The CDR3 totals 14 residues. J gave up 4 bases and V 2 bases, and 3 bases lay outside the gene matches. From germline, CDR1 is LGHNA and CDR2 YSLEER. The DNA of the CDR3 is TGCGCCAGCAGCCAACGACAGGGGAGCACTGAAGCTTTCTTT. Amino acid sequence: CASSQRQGSTEAFF.

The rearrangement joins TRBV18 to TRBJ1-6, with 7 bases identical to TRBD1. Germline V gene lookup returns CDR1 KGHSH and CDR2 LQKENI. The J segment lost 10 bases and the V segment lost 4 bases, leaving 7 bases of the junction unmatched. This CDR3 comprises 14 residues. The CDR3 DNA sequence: TGTGCCAGCTCACAGACTGACAGGGACTCACCCCTCCACTTT. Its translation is CASSQTDRDSPLHF.

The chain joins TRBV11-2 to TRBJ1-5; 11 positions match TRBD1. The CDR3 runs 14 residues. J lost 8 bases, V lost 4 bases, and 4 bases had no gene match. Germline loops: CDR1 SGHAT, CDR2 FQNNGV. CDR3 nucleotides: TGTGCCAGCAGCTCTAGGACAGGGGGCGAGCCCCAGCATTTT. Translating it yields CASSSRTGGEPQHF.

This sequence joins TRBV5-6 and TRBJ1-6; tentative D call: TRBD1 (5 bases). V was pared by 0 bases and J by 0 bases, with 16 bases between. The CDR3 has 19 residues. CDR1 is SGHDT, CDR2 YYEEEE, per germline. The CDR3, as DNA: TGTGCCAGCAGCTTGGCAGGATCGGGGGAGAGCTCCTATAATTCACCCCTCCACTTT. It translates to CASSLAGSGESSYNSPLHF.

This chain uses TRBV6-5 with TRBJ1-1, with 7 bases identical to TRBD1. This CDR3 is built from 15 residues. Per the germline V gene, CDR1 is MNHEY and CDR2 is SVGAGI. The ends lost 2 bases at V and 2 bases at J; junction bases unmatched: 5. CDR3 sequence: CASSYRGTVNTEAFF. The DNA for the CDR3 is TGTGCCAGCAGTTACAGGGGGACAGTTAACACTGAAGCTTTCTTT.

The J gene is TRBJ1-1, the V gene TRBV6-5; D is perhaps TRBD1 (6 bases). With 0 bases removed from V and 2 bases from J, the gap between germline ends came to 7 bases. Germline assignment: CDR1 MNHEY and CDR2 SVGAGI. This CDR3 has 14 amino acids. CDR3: CASSYSDRNTEAFF. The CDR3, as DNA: TGTGCCAGCAGTTACTCGGACAGAAACACTGAAGCTTTCTTT.

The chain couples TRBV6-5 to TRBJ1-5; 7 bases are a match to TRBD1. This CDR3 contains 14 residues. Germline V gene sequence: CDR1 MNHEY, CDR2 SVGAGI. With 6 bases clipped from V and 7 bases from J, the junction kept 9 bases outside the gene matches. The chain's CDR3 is CASSRGQAWQPQHF. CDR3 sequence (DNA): TGTGCCAGCAGCCGAGGACAGGCTTGGCAGCCCCAGCATTTT.

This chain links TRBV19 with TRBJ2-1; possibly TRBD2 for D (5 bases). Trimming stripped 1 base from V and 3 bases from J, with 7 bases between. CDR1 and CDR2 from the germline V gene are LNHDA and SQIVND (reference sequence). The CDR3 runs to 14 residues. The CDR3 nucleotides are TGTGCCAGTAGTATAGGTGACTACTACAATGAGCAGTTCTTC. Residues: CASSIGDYYNEQFF.

The CDR3 nucleotides read TGTGCCAGCAGCTTAGTTGAGGGCCGGAACACTGAAGCTTTCTTT. As protein: CASSLVEGRNTEAFF. The V gene is TRBV7-8, the J gene TRBJ1-1, with unresolved D. This CDR3 region has 15 residues. Trimming took 1 base from V and 1 from J, leaving 10 bases between them. CDR1 is SGHVS, CDR2 FQNEAQ, per germline. Looking up the rest from reference TRBV7-8 and TRBJ1-1 gives the full variable domain: GAGVSQSPRYKVAKRGQDVALRCDPISGHVSLFWYQQALGQGPEFLTYFQNEAQLDKSGLPSDRFFAERPEGSVSTLKIQRTQQEDSAVYLCASSLVEGRNTEAFFGQGTRLTVV.

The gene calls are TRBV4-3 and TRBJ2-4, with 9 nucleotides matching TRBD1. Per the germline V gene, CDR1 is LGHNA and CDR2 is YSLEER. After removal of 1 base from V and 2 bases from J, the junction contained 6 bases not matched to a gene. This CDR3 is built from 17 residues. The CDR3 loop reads CASSQVGQGRTKNIQYF. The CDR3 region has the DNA TGCGCCAGCAGCCAAGTGGGACAGGGCCGGACCAAAAACATTCAGTACTTC.

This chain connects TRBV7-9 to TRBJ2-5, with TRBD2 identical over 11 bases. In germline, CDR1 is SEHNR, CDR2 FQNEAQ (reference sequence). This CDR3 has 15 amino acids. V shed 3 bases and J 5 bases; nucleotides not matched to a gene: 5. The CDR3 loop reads CASSLTSGTWETQYF. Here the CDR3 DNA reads TGTGCCAGCAGCTTGACTAGCGGGACATGGGAGACCCAGTACTTC.

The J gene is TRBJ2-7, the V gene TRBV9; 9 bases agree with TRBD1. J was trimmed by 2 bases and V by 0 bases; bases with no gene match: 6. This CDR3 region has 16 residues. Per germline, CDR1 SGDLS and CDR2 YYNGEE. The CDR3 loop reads CASSVDPGQGAYEQYF. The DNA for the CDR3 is TGTGCCAGCAGCGTAGACCCGGGACAGGGTGCCTACGAGCAGTACTTC.

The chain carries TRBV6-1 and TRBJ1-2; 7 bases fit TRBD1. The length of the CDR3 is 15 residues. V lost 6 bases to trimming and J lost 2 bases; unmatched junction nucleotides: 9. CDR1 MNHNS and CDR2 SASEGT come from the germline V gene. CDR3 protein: CASSYRQGTNYGYTF. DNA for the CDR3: TGTGCCAGCAGCTATCGACAGGGAACCAACTATGGCTACACCTTC.

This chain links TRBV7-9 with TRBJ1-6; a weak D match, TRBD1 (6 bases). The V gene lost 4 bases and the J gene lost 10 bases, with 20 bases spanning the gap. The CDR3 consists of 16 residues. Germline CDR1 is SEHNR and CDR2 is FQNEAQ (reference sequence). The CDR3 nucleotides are TGTGCCAGCAGCTCGAGGACAGCCCCAGTCATGTCACCCCTCCACTTT. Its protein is CASSSRTAPVMSPLHF.

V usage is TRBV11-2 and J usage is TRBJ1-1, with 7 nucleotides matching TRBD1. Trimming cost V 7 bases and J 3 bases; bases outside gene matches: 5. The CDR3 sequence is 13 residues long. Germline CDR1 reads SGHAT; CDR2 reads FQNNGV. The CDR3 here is CASTQQGYTEAFF. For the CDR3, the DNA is TGTGCCAGCACCCAACAGGGGTACACTGAAGCTTTCTTT.

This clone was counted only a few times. CDR3 loop: CASRAEGVRSPLHF. CDR3 nucleotides: TGTGCCAGCAGGGCCGAGGGGGTTAGATCACCCCTCCACTTT. J is TRBJ1-6 and V is TRBV6-5, with a possible D match to TRBD1 (6 bases). Trimming took 6 bases from V and 10 from J, leaving 16 bases between them. Germline assignment: CDR1 MNHEY and CDR2 SVGAGI. CDR3 length: 14 residues.

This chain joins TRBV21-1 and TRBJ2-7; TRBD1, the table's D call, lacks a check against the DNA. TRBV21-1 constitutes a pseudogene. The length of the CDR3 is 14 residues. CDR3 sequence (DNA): TGTGCCAGCAGCCCCACAGAGAACCGCTACGAGCAGTACTTC. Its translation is CASSPTENRYEQYF.

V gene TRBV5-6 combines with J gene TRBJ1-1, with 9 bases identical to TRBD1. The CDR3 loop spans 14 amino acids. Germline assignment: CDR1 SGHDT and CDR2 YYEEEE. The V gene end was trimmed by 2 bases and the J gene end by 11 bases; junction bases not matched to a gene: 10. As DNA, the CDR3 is TGTGCCAGCAGCTTTACAGGGGGCGCGTCATCCGCTTTCTTT. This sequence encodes CASSFTGGASSAFF.

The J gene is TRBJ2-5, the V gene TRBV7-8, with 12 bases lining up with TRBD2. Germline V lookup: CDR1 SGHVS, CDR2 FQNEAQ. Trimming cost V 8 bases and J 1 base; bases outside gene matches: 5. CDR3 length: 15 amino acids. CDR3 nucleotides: TGTGCCAGCCGCTCTAGCGGGGGGGCCCAAGAGACCCAGTACTTC. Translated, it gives CASRSSGGAQETQYF.

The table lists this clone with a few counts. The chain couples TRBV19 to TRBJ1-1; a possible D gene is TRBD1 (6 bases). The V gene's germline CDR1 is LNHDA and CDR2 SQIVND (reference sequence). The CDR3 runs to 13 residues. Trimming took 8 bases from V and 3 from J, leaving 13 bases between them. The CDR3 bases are TGTGCCAGTCTCCAGGGGCGGGACACTGAAGCTTTCTTT. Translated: CASLQGRDTEAFF.

The CDR3 loop reads CASSVQTTGQYF. The DNA of the CDR3 is TGTGCCAGCAGTGTTCAGACAACCGGGCAGTACTTC. The chain uses TRBV6-1 and TRBJ2-7; no firm D call. Germline values: CDR1 MNHNS, CDR2 SASEGT. The CDR3 has 12 residues. Trimming pared 4 bases from V and 9 bases from J, leaving 13 bases between.

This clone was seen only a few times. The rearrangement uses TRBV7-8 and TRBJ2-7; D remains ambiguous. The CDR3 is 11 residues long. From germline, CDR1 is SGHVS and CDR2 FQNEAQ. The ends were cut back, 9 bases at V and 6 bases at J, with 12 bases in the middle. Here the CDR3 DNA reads TGTGCCAGGCCGACTGCTTCCGAGCAGTACTTC. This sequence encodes CARPTASEQYF.